This TCR beta chain was sequenced in a study of blood T cells in healthy people across ages. Findings and caveats of the study: Estimated diversity across one million T cells was deemed an underestimate. The study found more naive CD4+ cells and higher diversity in long-lived than aged donors.

The germline V and J ends were trimmed by 1 base and 7 bases, with 17 bases remaining between them. This CDR3 is 17 amino acids long. Looked up from germline, CDR1 is SEHNR and CDR2 is FQNEAQ (reference sequence). Healthy Caucasians from Russia aged about 6 to 100 served as donors. Sample-barcoded 5' priming and a J-beta primer mix drove a second PCR of 7 to 11 cycles. Sequencing recovered at least 3 million CDR3-containing paired-end reads from each sample. TCRdb processed the 5' RACE reads anew with MiXCR; each CDR3 protein has one entry. Of around 670,000 distinct CDR3 sequences in the sample, about 30% are singletons; the top ten hold about a sixth. A word on this clonotype: What it binds is unknown.

This chain connects TRBV7-9 to TRBJ1-6, with unresolved D. The TCR originated in a woman of 80 years or more in good health. The sample taken for sequencing was blood. The CDR3 loop reads CASSLVEGTQYNSPLHF. The CDR3 DNA sequence: TGTGCCAGCAGCTTAGTCGAGGGAACCCAATACAATTCACCCCTCCACTTT.